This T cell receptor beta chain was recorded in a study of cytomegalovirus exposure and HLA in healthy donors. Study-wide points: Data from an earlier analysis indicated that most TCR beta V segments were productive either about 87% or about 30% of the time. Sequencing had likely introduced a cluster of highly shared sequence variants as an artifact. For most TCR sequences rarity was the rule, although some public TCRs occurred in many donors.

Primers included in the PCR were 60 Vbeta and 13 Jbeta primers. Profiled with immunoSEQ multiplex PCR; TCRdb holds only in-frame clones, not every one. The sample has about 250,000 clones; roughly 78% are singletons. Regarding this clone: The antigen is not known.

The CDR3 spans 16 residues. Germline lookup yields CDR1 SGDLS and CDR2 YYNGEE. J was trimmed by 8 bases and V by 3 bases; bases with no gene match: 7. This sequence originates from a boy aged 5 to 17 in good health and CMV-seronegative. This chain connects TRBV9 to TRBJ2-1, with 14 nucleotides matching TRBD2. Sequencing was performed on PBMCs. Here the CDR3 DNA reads TGTGCCAGCAGCGCGACTAGCGGGGGGGCGGCGTATGAGCAGTTCTTC. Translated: CASSATSGGAAYEQFF.